This TCR beta chain is drawn from a study of PD-1 blockade in classical Hodgkin lymphoma. Time point described: cycle 4 day 1 (C4D1), after six to seven weeks of nivolumab. Each of the patients experienced relapse following autologous stem cell transplantation, and their brentuximab vedotin exposure differed. From thawed PBMCs, magnetic negative selection was used to isolate the CD8+ T cells. Trimming cost V 7 bases and J 3 bases; bases outside gene matches: 11. Germline assignment: CDR1 MNHEY and CDR2 SMNVEV (reference sequence). The CDR3 loop spans 17 amino acids. Sequenced by immunoSEQ multiplex PCR; TCRdb stores in-frame clones only, minus some. The sample yields roughly 11,000 clones, approximately 81% seen once.

This chain connects TRBV27 to TRBJ2-7; 14 bases agree with TRBD2. The input for sequencing was CD8+ T cells from blood, taken before the fourth cycle of nivolumab. This sequence was found in a human donor with classical Hodgkin lymphoma. The donor label of this sample is uncertain. CDR3 sequence: CASTREPGLAGVYEQYF. CDR3 nucleotide sequence: TGTGCCAGCACGCGCGAACCGGGACTAGCGGGAGTCTACGAGCAGTACTTC.